Below, 21 T cell receptor beta chains from the same sample are listed, as sequenced in a study of T cell changes during pregnancy in multiple sclerosis. Assay used: immunoSEQ multiplex PCR; TCRdb lists only in-frame clones, some missing. The repertoire holds over 65,000 clones, with just over 90% as singletons. This specimen was peripheral blood, taken in the first trimester of pregnancy. The receptors were sampled from a female donor with multiple sclerosis, enrolled in a pregnancy study.

In nucleotides, the CDR3 is TGTGCCAGCAGTGAAGTCGCGGGAGGGCCGGAGACCCAGTACTTC. Protein sequence: CASSEVAGGPETQYF. This chain links TRBV6-1 with TRBJ2-5; 9 nucleotides line up with TRBD2. The CDR3 contains 15 residues. J lost 5 bases, V lost 1 base, and 5 bases had no gene match. Per the germline V gene, CDR1 is MNHNS and CDR2 is SASEGT.

The rearrangement joins TRBV28 to TRBJ1-2, with TRBD1 matching over 8 bases. In germline, CDR1 is MDHEN, CDR2 SYDVKM. With 3 bases clipped from V and 4 bases from J, the junction kept 10 bases outside the gene matches. The CDR3 has 16 residues. In DNA form, the CDR3 reads TGTGCCAGCAGTTTTACAGGGACAGGCTTACTCTATGGCTACACCTTC. Its translation: CASSFTGTGLLYGYTF.

This clone was found once. CDR3 sequence reads: CASSLVLTGGYEQYF. As DNA, the CDR3 is TGTGCCAGCAGCTTAGTATTGACAGGGGGATACGAGCAGTACTTC. The chain is built from TRBV11-2 and TRBJ2-7; 9 bases agree with TRBD1. The CDR3 has 15 residues. The V and J ends lost 1 base and 4 bases, in that order; junction bases with no gene match: 5. Germline CDR1 is SGHAT and CDR2 is FQNNGV. The full variable domain, its missing parts supplied by reference TRBV11-2 and TRBJ2-7, is EAGVAQSPRYKIIEKRQSVAFWCNPISGHATLYWYQQILGQGPKLLIQFQNNGVVDDSQLPKDRFSAERLKGVDSTLKIQPAKLEDSAVYLCASSLVLTGGYEQYFGPGTRLTVT.

The chain recombines TRBV10-3 with TRBJ2-2, with a possible D match to TRBD2 (6 bases). CDR1 ENHRY and CDR2 SYGVKD come from the germline V gene. V lost 6 bases, J lost 2 bases, and 16 bases lay in between. The CDR3 has 16 residues. The CDR3, as DNA: TGTGCCATCAGCGAGAGAGCGGGCCAAAACACCGGGGAGCTGTTTTTT. It codes for CAISERAGQNTGELFF.

The chain couples TRBV7-3 to TRBJ1-1; D is possibly TRBD1 (5 bases). Germline lookup yields CDR1 SGHTA and CDR2 FQGTGA. V shed 3 bases and J shed 3 bases, with 11 bases lying between them. CDR3 length: 14 amino acids. The CDR3 here is CASSFQGQDTEAFF. CDR3 coding DNA: TGTGCCAGCAGCTTTCAGGGTCAGGACACTGAAGCTTTCTTT.

In DNA, the CDR3 is TGTGCCAGCAGTTTAAGGGCGACAGTCCGCTCTGGGGCCAACGTCCTGACTTTC. It is translated as CASSLRATVRSGANVLTF. J is TRBJ2-6 and V is TRBV27, with D possibly matching TRBD1 (5 bases). Trimming took off 2 bases at V and 0 bases at J, with 14 bases between the two ends. This CDR3 has 18 residues. CDR1 and CDR2 (germline): MNHEY, SMNVEV (reference sequence). Full variable domain (missing parts from reference TRBV27 and TRBJ2-6): EAQVTQNPRYLITVTGKKLTVTCSQNMNHEYMSWYRQDPGLGLRQIYYSMNVEVTDKGDVPEGYKVSRKEKRNFPLILESPSPNQTSLYFCASSLRATVRSGANVLTFGAGSRLTVL.

The V gene is TRBV29-1, the J gene TRBJ1-1, with a possible D match to TRBD1 (5 bases). The CDR3 covers 13 residues. V dropped 7 bases and J dropped 2 bases, with 14 bases sitting between them. Germline V lookup: CDR1 SQVTM, CDR2 ANQGSEA. The CDR3 DNA follows: TGCAGCGCCGAGGAGGGGATCAACACTGAAGCTTTCTTT. It is translated as CSAEEGINTEAFF.

The chain couples TRBV28 to TRBJ1-2; D call uncertain. Germline CDR1 MDHEN, CDR2 SYDVKM. The germline V and J ends were trimmed by 5 bases and 4 bases, with 11 bases remaining between them. The CDR3 length is 13 residues. The CDR3 sequence is CASSVQAVYGYTF. The DNA of the CDR3 is TGTGCCAGCAGTGTCCAGGCTGTCTATGGCTACACCTTC.

This chain links TRBV29-1 with TRBJ1-3, with 8 bases lining up with TRBD1. Per germline, CDR1 SQVTM and CDR2 ANQGSEA. The CDR3 extends over 12 amino acids. With V trimmed by 4 bases and J by 8 bases, 4 bases remained unmatched. The CDR3 region has the DNA TGCAGCGTTGCGCAGGGGGCGGACACCATATATTTT. This encodes CSVAQGADTIYF.

A remark on this clone: Other DNA variants within this sample encode the same CDR3. V gene TRBV5-1 combines with J gene TRBJ2-2, with TRBD2 matching over 7 bases. In germline, CDR1 is SGHRS, CDR2 YFSETQ. The ends lost 3 bases at V and 0 bases at J; junction bases unmatched: 2. The CDR3 is 15 amino acids. CDR3 bases: TGCGCCAGCAGCTCGGGGGGATCGAACACCGGGGAGCTGTTTTTT. Encoded protein: CASSSGGSNTGELFF. The full variable domain, with the rest looked up from reference TRBV5-1 and TRBJ2-2, is KAGVTQTPRYLIKTRGQQVTLSCSPISGHRSVSWYQQTPGQGLQFLFEYFSETQRNKGNFPGRFSGRQFSNSRSEMNVSTLELGDSALYLCASSSGGSNTGELFFGEGSRLTVL.

This chain connects TRBV18 to TRBJ2-6; 14 nucleotides agree with TRBD2. The germline gives CDR1 KGHSH, CDR2 LQKENI. J lost 3 bases, V lost 6 bases, and 13 bases had no gene match. The CDR3 is 20 residues long. CDR3 DNA: TGTGCCAGCTCCCGATCACCAGGGACTAGCGGGAGTGATGGGGCCAACGTCCTGACTTTC. It encodes CASSRSPGTSGSDGANVLTF. Filled out from reference TRBV18 and TRBJ2-6, the complete variable domain reads NAGVMQNPRHLVRRRGQEARLRCSPMKGHSHVYWYRQLPEEGLKFMVYLQKENIIDESGMPKERFSAEFPKEGPSILRIQQVVRGDSAAYFCASSRSPGTSGSDGANVLTFGAGSRLTVL.

This chain links TRBV6-5 with TRBJ1-5; D is perhaps TRBD1 (5 bases). The CDR3 runs to 13 residues. Germline V lookup: CDR1 MNHEY, CDR2 SVGAGI. V was pared by 6 bases and J by 7 bases, with 13 bases between. The CDR3 sequence: CASSRVGGQPQHF. For the CDR3, the DNA is TGTGCCAGCAGCAGGGTGGGGGGGCAGCCCCAGCATTTT.

The chain joins TRBV25-1 to TRBJ1-2; 8 bases fit TRBD1. Germline CDR1 is MGHDK and CDR2 is SYGVNS. With 9 bases clipped from V and 2 bases from J, the junction kept 2 bases outside the gene matches. The CDR3 is 12 amino acids. CDR3 sequence reads: CASGQGNYGYTF. CDR3 coding DNA: TGTGCCAGTGGACAGGGCAACTATGGCTACACCTTC.

This clone showed up just once. The chain employs TRBV5-6 and TRBJ1-6; 9 nucleotides align to TRBD1. This CDR3 region has 15 residues. From germline, CDR1 is SGHDT and CDR2 YYEEEE. Trimming removed 3 bases from V and 6 bases from J; junction bases left unmatched: 4. The CDR3, as DNA: TGTGCCAGCAGCTCGCTGGGACAGGGTAATTCACCCCTCCACTTT. Protein sequence: CASSSLGQGNSPLHF.

The chain couples TRBV18 to TRBJ2-5, with a possible D match to TRBD1 (5 bases). The CDR3 has 14 residues. Trimming shortened V by 1 base and J by 4 bases, and 10 bases separated the two germline ends. The V gene's germline CDR1 is KGHSH and CDR2 LQKENI. CDR3 sequence reads: CASSPLGQGETQYF. Here the CDR3 DNA reads TGTGCCAGCTCACCACTGGGGCAGGGAGAGACCCAGTACTTC. Complete variable domain (other parts from reference TRBV18 and TRBJ2-5): NAGVMQNPRHLVRRRGQEARLRCSPMKGHSHVYWYRQLPEEGLKFMVYLQKENIIDESGMPKERFSAEFPKEGPSILRIQQVVRGDSAAYFCASSPLGQGETQYFGPGTRLLVL.

The gene calls are TRBV5-6 and TRBJ2-1, with 11 positions matching TRBD1. Germline CDR1 and CDR2: SGHDT and YYEEEE. J gave up 3 bases and V 0 bases, and 2 bases lay outside the gene matches. The CDR3 consists of 16 residues. Written as DNA, the CDR3 is TGTGCCAGCAGCTTGGCCGGGACAGGGGGCTACAATGAGCAGTTCTTC. Protein product: CASSLAGTGGYNEQFF. The entire variable domain, with the rest obtained from reference TRBV5-6 and TRBJ2-1, is as follows: DAGVTQSPTHLIKTRGQQVTLRCSPKSGHDTVSWYQQALGQGPQFIFQYYEEEERQRGNFPDRFSGHQFPNYSSELNVNALLLGDSALYLCASSLAGTGGYNEQFFGPGTRLTVL.

The rearrangement uses TRBV30 and TRBJ1-2, with 10 bases identical to TRBD1. CDR3 length: 16 residues. V lost 7 bases, J lost 1 base, and 12 bases stayed unmatched. CDR1 is GTSNPN, CDR2 SVGIG, per germline (reference sequence). CDR3 loop: CAFTSDRGRINYGYTF. The CDR3 coding sequence is TGTGCCTTTACCTCCGACAGGGGGCGAATTAACTATGGCTACACCTTC.

The rearrangement uses TRBV6-1 and TRBJ2-3, with D possibly matching TRBD1 (5 bases). Germline V lookup: CDR1 MNHNS, CDR2 SASEGT. V was pared by 6 bases and J by 0 bases, with 7 bases between. CDR3 length equals 13 residues. The CDR3 nucleotides read TGTGCCAGCAGGACAGAGAGCACAGATACGCAGTATTTT. Residues: CASRTESTDTQYF.

This chain joins TRBV9 and TRBJ1-1; 7 nucleotides line up with TRBD1. Germline values: CDR1 SGDLS, CDR2 YYNGEE. The CDR3 sequence is 17 residues long. Trimming took 0 bases from V and 1 from J; bases not matched to a gene: 9. The CDR3 nucleotides read TGTGCCAGCAGCGTAGCAGGGGGGCAGGGGCCGAACACTGAAGCTTTCTTT. Translating gives CASSVAGGQGPNTEAFF.

The rearrangement links TRBV28 to TRBJ1-5; TRBD1 aligns across 9 bases. Trimming cost V 3 bases and J 4 bases; bases outside gene matches: 1. Germline V gene data show CDR1 as MDHEN and CDR2 as SYDVKM. The CDR3 has 14 residues. For the CDR3, the DNA is TGTGCCAGCAGTTTGGACAGGGGAAATCAGCCCCAGCATTTT. It is translated as CASSLDRGNQPQHF.

The V and J genes are TRBV13 and TRBJ1-2, with TRBD1 as a possible D gene (6 bases). CDR3 length equals 15 residues. Germline V CDR1 and CDR2: PRHDT, FYEKMQ (reference sequence). V lost 2 bases, J lost 6 bases, and 16 bases lay in between. The CDR3 bases are TGTGCCAGCAGCTTATATCGGGGGGGGCGCGATGGCTACACCTTC. Translating it yields CASSLYRGGRDGYTF.